This entry lists 11 T cell receptor beta chains sequenced from one sample in a study of blood T cell repertoires in COVID-19. Only in-frame clones appear in the TCRdb table, and some are missing; sequencing was by immunoSEQ multiplex PCR. The sample records 120,000 to 150,000 clones, around 85% being singletons. Material for sequencing was peripheral blood. The receptors shown here come from a woman in her fifties or sixties with COVID-19, enrolled during active disease.

This chain connects TRBV19 to TRBJ2-1, with 9 bases that match TRBD2. Trimming cost V 0 bases and J 3 bases; bases outside gene matches: 3. The germline V gene has CDR1 LNHDA and CDR2 SQIVND (reference sequence). The CDR3 contains 16 residues. For the CDR3, the DNA is TGTGCCAGTAGTATAGATGCGGGGGGGGTCTACAATGAGCAGTTCTTC. Translated: CASSIDAGGVYNEQFF.

The chain links TRBV9 to TRBJ2-5, with 10 bases that match TRBD2. V was clipped by 0 bases and J by 1 base; unmatched bases: 6. Germline CDR1 SGDLS, CDR2 YYNGEE. The CDR3 totals 17 residues. The CDR3 here is CASSVAPSGGGQETQYF. CDR3 DNA sequence: TGTGCCAGCAGCGTAGCTCCGAGCGGGGGGGGCCAAGAGACCCAGTACTTC.

The CDR3 here is CASSRVLNTEAFF. As DNA, the CDR3 is TGTGCCAGCAGCCGGGTATTGAACACTGAAGCTTTCTTT. V usage is TRBV5-5 and J usage is TRBJ1-1, with D uncertain. The CDR3 consists of 13 residues. V lost 4 bases and J lost 0, with 7 bases in between. Germline values: CDR1 SGHKS, CDR2 YYEKEE (reference sequence).

This sequence joins TRBV19 and TRBJ2-6; the match to TRBD1 covers 11 bases. CDR3 length: 17 amino acids. V gave up 4 bases and J gave up 0 bases; unmatched junction bases: 2. Germline CDR1 and CDR2: LNHDA and SQIVND (reference sequence). Here the CDR3 reads CASSRDRGASGANVLTF. DNA for the CDR3: TGTGCCAGTAGTAGGGACAGGGGGGCCTCTGGGGCCAACGTCCTGACTTTC.

The chain employs TRBV3-1 (or the pseudogene TRBV3-2) and TRBJ1-5; D possibly corresponds to TRBD1 (6 bases). CDR3 length equals 17 residues. V lost 6 bases and J 2 bases, leaving 20 bases between the germline ends. Per germline, CDR1 LGHDT and CDR2 YNNKEL (reference sequence). Written as DNA, the CDR3 is TGTGCCAGCAGTCCCATATTAAGGGGGGGAGGCAATCAGCCCCAGCATTTT. It translates to CASSPILRGGGNQPQHF.

The chain recombines TRBV7-9 with TRBJ2-1, with D maybe TRBD1 (5 bases). V was trimmed by 5 bases and J by 4 bases, leaving 15 bases between them. CDR1 SEHNR and CDR2 FQNEAQ come from the germline V gene (reference sequence). The CDR3 runs to 15 residues. The chain's CDR3 is CASSPDLSGYNEQFF. The CDR3 nucleotides read TGTGCCAGCAGCCCCGACCTGTCAGGGTACAATGAGCAGTTCTTC.

In DNA form, the CDR3 reads TGCGCCAGCAGCCAAGAGCAGGCGAAGGGGGCTCATGGCTACACCTTC. Translating gives CASSQEQAKGAHGYTF. The chain combines TRBV4-1 with TRBJ1-2, with 7 bases identical to TRBD1. CDR3 size: 16 residues. Trimming removed 0 bases from V and 6 bases from J; junction bases left unmatched: 10. Germline V gene sequence: CDR1 MGHRA, CDR2 YSYEKL.

The chain links TRBV19 to TRBJ1-2, with a weak D call TRBD1 (5 bases). The V and J ends lost 9 bases and 8 bases respectively, with 16 bases between them. Germline values: CDR1 LNHDA, CDR2 SQIVND (reference sequence). The CDR3 is 12 amino acids. The CDR3 DNA follows: TGTGCCAGCCTGACAGCCTACTGGGGCTACACCTTC. Amino acid sequence: CASLTAYWGYTF.

The rearrangement links TRBV5-6 to TRBJ1-2; no definite D call. Germline CDR1 SGHDT, CDR2 YYEEEE. Trimming left V 0 bases short and J 1 base short, with 4 bases between. CDR3 length: 13 residues. CDR3: CASSLGSNYGYTF. The CDR3 DNA reads TGTGCCAGCAGCTTGGGTAGTAACTATGGCTACACCTTC. Supplemented by reference TRBV5-6 and TRBJ1-2, the full variable domain reads DAGVTQSPTHLIKTRGQQVTLRCSPKSGHDTVSWYQQALGQGPQFIFQYYEEEERQRGNFPDRFSGHQFPNYSSELNVNALLLGDSALYLCASSLGSNYGYTFGSGTRLTVV.

The chain links TRBV6-1 to TRBJ1-2, with a weak D call TRBD1 (6 bases). Between the trimmed V and J ends, which lost 5 bases and 0 bases, there was a span of 16 bases. CDR3 length: 16 amino acids. Germline lookup yields CDR1 MNHNS and CDR2 SASEGT. The CDR3 here is CASSQGDTPSNYGYTF. The DNA of the CDR3 is TGTGCCAGCAGTCAAGGGGACACCCCATCTAACTATGGCTACACCTTC.

Only one count was recorded for this clone. V is TRBV30 and J is TRBJ1-1, with D perhaps matching TRBD1 (6 bases). The CDR3 totals 13 residues. The V end was cut by 2 bases, the J end by 1 base, with 8 bases between. In germline, CDR1 is GTSNPN, CDR2 SVGIG (reference sequence). The DNA for the CDR3 is TGTGCCTGGAGTCCGACAGGGAACACTGAAGCTTTCTTT. Translating it yields CAWSPTGNTEAFF.